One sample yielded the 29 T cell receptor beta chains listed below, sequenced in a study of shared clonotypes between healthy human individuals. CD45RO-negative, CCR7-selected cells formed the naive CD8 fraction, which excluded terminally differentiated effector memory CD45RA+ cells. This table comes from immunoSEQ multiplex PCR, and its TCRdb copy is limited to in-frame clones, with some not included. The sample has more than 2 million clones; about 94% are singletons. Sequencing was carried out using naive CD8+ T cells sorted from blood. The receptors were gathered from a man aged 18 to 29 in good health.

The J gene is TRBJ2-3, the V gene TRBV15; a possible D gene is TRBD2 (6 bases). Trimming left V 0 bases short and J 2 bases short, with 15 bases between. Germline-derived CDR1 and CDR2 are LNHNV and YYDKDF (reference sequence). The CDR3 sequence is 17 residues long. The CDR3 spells CATSRDRLVMITDTQYF. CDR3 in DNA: TGTGCCACCAGCAGAGATCGACTAGTAATGATCACAGATACGCAGTATTTT.

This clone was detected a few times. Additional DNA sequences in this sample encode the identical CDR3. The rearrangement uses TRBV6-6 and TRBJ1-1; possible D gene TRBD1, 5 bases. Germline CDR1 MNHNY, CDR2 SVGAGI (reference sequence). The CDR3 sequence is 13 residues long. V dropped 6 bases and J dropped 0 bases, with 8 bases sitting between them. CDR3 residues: CASSLTVNTEAFF. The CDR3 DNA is TGTGCCAGCAGCCTGACAGTGAACACTGAAGCTTTCTTT.

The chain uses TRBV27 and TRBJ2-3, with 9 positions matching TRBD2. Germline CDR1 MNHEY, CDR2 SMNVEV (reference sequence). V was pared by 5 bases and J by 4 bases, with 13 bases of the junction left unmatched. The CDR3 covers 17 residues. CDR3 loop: CASSGLGRGGLADTQYF. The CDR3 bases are TGTGCCAGCAGTGGCTTGGGGCGGGGGGGCCTGGCAGATACGCAGTATTTT.

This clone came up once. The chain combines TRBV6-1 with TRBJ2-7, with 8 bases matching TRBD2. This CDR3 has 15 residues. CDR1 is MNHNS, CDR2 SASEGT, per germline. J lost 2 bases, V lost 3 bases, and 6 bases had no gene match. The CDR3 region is CASSEGAGVTYEQYF. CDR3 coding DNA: TGTGCCAGCAGTGAGGGAGCGGGAGTTACCTACGAGCAGTACTTC.

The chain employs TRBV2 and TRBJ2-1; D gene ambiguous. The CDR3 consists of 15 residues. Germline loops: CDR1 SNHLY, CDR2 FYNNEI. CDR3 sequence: CVLRPGRIAYNEQFF. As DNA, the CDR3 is TGTGTTCTACGACCGGGCAGGATCGCCTACAATGAGCAGTTCTTC.

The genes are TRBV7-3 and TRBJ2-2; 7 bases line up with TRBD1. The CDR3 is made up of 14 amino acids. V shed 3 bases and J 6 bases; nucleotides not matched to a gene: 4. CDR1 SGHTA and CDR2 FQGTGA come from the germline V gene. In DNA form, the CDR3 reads TGTGCCAGCAGCTTTGACAGGGCTGCCGGGGAGCTGTTTTTT. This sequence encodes CASSFDRAAGELFF.

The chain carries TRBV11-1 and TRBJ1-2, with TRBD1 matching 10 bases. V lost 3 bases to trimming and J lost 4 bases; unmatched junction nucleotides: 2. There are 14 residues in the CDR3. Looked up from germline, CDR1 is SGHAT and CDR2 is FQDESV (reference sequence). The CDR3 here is CASSLTGGAYGYTF. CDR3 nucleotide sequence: TGTGCCAGCAGCTTGACAGGGGGCGCCTATGGCTACACCTTC.

The CDR3 nucleotides are TGTGCCAGCATACTCACCGGGGAGCTGTTTTTT. Translated, it gives CASILTGELFF. This chain links TRBV7-3 with TRBJ2-2; D is uncertain. The V end lost 7 bases, the J end lost 4 bases, and 4 bases lay between the germline ends. The CDR3 length is 11 residues. Per germline, CDR1 SGHTA and CDR2 FQGTGA.

The CDR3 here is CASSYEGNGNSPLHF. The CDR3 DNA follows: TGTGCCAGCAGTTACGAAGGAAATGGTAATTCACCCCTCCACTTT. The chain carries TRBV6-5 and TRBJ1-6; no definite D call. CDR3 length: 15 amino acids. Germline CDR1 reads MNHEY; CDR2 reads SVGAGI. The V end was cut by 2 bases, the J end by 6 bases, with 11 bases between.

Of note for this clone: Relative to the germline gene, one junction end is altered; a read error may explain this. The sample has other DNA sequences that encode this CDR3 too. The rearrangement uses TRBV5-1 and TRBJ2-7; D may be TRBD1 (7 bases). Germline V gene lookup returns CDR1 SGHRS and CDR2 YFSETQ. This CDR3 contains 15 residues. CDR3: CASSFGRGEWNEQYF. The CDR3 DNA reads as TGCGCTAGCAGCTTCGGCAGGGGGGAATGGAACGAGCAGTACTTC.

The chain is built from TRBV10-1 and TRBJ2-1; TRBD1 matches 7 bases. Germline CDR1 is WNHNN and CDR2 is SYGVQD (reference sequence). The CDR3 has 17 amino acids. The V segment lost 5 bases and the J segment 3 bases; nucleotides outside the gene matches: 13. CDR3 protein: CASSPYRGAFVYNEQFF. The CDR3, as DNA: TGCGCCAGCAGTCCCTACAGGGGTGCCTTTGTCTACAATGAGCAGTTCTTC.

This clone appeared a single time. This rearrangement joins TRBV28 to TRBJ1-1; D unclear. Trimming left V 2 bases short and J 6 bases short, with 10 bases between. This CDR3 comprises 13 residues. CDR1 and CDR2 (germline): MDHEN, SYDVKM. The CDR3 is CASSLHLTAEAFF. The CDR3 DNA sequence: TGTGCCAGCAGTTTACATTTAACAGCTGAAGCTTTCTTT.

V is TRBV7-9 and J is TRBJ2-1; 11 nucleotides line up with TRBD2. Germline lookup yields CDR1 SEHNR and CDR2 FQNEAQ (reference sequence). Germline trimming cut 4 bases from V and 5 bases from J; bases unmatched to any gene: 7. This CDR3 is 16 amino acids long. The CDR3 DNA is TGTGCCAGCAGCTCCCCCACGGGACTAGCGGACAATGAGCAGTTCTTC. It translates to CASSSPTGLADNEQFF.

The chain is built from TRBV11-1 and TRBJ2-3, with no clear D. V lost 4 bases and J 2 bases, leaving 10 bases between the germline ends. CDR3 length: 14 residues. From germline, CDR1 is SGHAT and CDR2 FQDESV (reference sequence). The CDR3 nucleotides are TGTGCCAGCAGCTCCGTTGGTCTCACAGATACGCAGTATTTT. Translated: CASSSVGLTDTQYF.

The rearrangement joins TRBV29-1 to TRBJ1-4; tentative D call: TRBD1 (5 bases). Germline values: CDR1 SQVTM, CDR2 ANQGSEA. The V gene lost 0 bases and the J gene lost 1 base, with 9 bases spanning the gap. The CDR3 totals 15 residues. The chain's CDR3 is CSVEDQGVTNEKLFF. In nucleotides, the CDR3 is TGCAGCGTTGAAGATCAGGGAGTAACTAATGAAAAACTGTTTTTT.

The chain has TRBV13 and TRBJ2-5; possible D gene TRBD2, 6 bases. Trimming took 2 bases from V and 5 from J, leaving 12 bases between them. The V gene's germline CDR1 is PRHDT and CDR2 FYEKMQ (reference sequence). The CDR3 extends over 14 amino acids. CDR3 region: CASSLQAGRETQYF. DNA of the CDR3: TGTGCCAGCAGCTTACAGGCAGGGAGGGAGACCCAGTACTTC.

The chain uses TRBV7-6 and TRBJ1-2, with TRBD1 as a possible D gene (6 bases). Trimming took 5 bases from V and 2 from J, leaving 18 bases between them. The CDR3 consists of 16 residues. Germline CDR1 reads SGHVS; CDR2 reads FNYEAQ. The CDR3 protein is CASSDLAGTPNYGYTF. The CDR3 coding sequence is TGTGCCAGCAGCGATCTGGCCGGGACACCCAACTATGGCTACACCTTC.

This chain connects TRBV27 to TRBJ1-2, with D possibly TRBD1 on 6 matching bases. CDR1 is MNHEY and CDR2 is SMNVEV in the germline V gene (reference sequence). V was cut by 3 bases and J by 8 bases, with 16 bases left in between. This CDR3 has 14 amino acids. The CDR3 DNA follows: TGTGCCAGCAGTTTCCTGACAGGCCGGGGGGGCTACACCTTC. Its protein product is CASSFLTGRGGYTF.

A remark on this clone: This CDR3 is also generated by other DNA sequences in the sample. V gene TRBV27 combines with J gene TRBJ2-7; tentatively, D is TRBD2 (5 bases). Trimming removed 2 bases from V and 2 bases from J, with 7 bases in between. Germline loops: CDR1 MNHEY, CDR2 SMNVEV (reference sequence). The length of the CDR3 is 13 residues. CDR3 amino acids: CASSLTGAYEQYF. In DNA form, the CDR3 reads TGTGCCAGCAGTTTAACCGGGGCCTACGAGCAGTACTTC.

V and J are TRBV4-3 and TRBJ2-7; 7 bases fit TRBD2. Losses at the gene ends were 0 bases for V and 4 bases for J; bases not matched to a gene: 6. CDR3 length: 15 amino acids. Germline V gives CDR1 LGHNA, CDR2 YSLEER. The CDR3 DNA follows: TGCGCCAGCAGCCAAGACAACGCGGGAGTTTACGAGCAGTACTTC. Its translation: CASSQDNAGVYEQYF.

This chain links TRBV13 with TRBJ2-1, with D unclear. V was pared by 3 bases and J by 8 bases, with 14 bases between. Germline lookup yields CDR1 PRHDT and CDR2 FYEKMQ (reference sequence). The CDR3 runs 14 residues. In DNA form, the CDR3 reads TGTGCCAGCAGCTTCCCGCCTGCCGAAGATGAGCAGTTCTTC. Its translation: CASSFPPAEDEQFF.

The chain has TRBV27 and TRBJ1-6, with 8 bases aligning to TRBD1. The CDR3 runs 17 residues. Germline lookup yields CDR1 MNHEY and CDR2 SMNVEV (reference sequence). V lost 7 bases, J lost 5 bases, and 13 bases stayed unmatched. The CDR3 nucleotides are TGTGCCAGCACCCCGCAACCCGGACAGGGCCATAATTCACCCCTCCACTTT. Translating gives CASTPQPGQGHNSPLHF.

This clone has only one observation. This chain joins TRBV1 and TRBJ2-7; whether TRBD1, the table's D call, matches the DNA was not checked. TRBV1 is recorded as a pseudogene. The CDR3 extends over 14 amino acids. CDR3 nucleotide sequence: TGCACCAGCAGCCAAGAAGGGGACTCCTACGAGCAGTACTTC. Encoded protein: CTSSQEGDSYEQYF.

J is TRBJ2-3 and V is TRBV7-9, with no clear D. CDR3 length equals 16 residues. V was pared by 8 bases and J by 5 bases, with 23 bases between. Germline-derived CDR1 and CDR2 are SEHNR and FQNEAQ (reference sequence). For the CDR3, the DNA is TGTGCCAGCGGCCCAGGCCGGCTAGGCATCAAAGATACGCAGTATTTT. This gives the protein CASGPGRLGIKDTQYF. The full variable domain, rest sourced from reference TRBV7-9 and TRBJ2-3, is DTGVSQNPRHKITKRGQNVTFRCDPISEHNRLYWYRQTLGQGPEFLTYFQNEAQLEKSRLLSDRFSAERPKGSFSTLEIQRTEQGDSAMYLCASGPGRLGIKDTQYFGPGTRLTVL.

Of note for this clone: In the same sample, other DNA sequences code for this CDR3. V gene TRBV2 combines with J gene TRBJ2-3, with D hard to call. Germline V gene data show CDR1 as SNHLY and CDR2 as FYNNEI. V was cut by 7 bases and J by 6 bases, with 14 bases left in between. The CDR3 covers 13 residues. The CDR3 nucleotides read TGTGCCAGCATCCCGGGTCCGGGCGATACGCAGTATTTT. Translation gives CASIPGPGDTQYF. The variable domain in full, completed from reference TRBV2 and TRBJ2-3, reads EPEVTQTPSHQVTQMGQEVILRCVPISNHLYFYWYRQILGQKVEFLVSFYNNEISEKSEIFDDQFSVERPDGSNFTLKIRSTKLEDSAMYFCASIPGPGDTQYFGPGTRLTVL.

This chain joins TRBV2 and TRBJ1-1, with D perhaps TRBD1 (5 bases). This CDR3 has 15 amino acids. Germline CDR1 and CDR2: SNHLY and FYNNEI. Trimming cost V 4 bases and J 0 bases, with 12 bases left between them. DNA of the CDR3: TGTGCCAGCAGTGTCATGGAGGGGATGAACACTGAAGCTTTCTTT. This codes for CASSVMEGMNTEAFF.

CDR3 DNA sequence: TGTGCCAGCAGTGCCCCCTTAGGCAGGGGCGTCCTAGGGGAGCAGTACTTC. The encoded protein is CASSAPLGRGVLGEQYF. The V call is TRBV6-4, the J call TRBJ2-7; perhaps TRBD1 as D (6 bases). The CDR3 spans 17 residues. Trimming cost V 4 bases and J 7 bases, with 26 bases left between them. CDR1 and CDR2 from the germline V gene are MRHNA and SNTAGT.

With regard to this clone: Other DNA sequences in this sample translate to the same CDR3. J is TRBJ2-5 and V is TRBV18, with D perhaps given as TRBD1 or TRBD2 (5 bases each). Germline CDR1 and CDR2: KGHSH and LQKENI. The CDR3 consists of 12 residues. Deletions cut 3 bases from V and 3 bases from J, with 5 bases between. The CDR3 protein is CASSPGEETQYF. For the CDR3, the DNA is TGTGCCAGCTCACCGGGGGAAGAGACCCAGTACTTC.

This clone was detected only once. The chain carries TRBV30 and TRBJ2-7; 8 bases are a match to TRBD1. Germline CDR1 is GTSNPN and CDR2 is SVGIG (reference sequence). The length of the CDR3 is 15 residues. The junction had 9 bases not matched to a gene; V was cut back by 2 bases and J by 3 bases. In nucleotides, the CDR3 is TGTGCCTGGAGTTTGTGGACAGGGTCTGTCTACGAGCAGTACTTC. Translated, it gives CAWSLWTGSVYEQYF.